One T cell receptor (beta chain) is described in this entry. Its cognate antigen has yet to be identified. Per-base qualities were not stored, and no clone one base away is much larger. In total, roughly 710 healthy bone marrow donors made up the cohort. At the time of sampling, every cohort member was nominally healthy, though immune exposures that went unrecorded were likely present. The donor tested CMV seronegative, placing the donor among the approximately 400 seronegative members of the cohort. A peripheral blood sample was collected from each donor, and TCR beta sequencing was performed on peripheral blood mononuclear cells. The Qiagen DNeasy Blood Extraction Kit was used to extract genomic DNA from the blood cell samples. These data originate in a study of cytomegalovirus exposure and HLA in healthy donors (dated by TCRdb to about 2017). As for the study more broadly: An earlier analysis of approximately 640 of the donors reported 276 Gb of sequence data and 100 million to 140 million unique TCR beta sequences from 190 million or so T cells. An early release covering some 640 HLA-typed donors comprised about 300 gigabases of sequencing data and 85 million to 100 million unique TCR sequences. Among the roughly 390 genotyped donors, approximately 82% belonged to the genetic ancestry cluster associated with self-reported Caucasian donors. The study aimed to test whether signatures of past pathogen exposure could be identified by cataloging public T cell receptors. The study profiled the T cell repertoires of 500 to 800 subjects by immunosequencing and related them to cytomegalovirus serostatus. A separate validation cohort of roughly 120 different subjects was used in addition to the 666-subject first cohort. To predict cytomegalovirus infection status, the study combined high-throughput TCR immunosequencing, statistical association of individual TCRs with disease status, and machine learning. To study patterns of TCR occurrence, a later analysis re-analyzed previously published TCR beta repertoires from around 660 donors and added high-resolution HLA genotyping. In the later analysis, no new phenotypic data were used to find candidate immune exposures; instead, reliance was placed on TCR beta sequences and their occurrence across donors. In an earlier analysis of around 540 of the donors, high-throughput TCR beta sequencing was used to judge whether each TCR beta V gene segment behaved as functional or pseudogenic. Donor age, sex, ethnicity and CMV serostatus were compiled alongside the repertoire data. Genome-wide SNP genotypes for about 60% of the roughly 700 donors were used in a later genetic analysis, which treated that subset as a discovery cohort. All discovery cohort repertoires had been generated on a single sequencing platform. Both class I and class II loci were covered by HLA typing, at four-digit resolution. The number of typed donors differed by locus: about 629-640 for A, B, C, DRB1 and DQB1; 500 to 550 for DQA1; approximately 610 for DPA1; and roughly 450 for DPB1. Because of strong linkage in the cohort, five DR-DQ haplotypes were treated as single units for association and clustering. Among about 360 genotyped donors of the cohort, an average of roughly 240,000 unique TCR beta nucleotide sequences were sequenced per donor, roughly 18% of them non-productive.

Here is what the overall study found, with its caveats: Correlated functional status among segregating V segments might be attributable to linkage disequilibrium, but an unknown experimental factor could not be ruled out. Across donors, most TCR sequences were observed very rarely, whereas some public TCRs were present in many individuals. Broadly in line with IMGT annotations, most TCR beta V segments showed up in productive rearrangements about 87% or about 30% of the time in an earlier analysis of 587 of the donors. The authors suggested that the approach could potentially be generalized to other disease states and immunological phenotypes. A further reported finding was that TCR beta sequences accurately predicted the HLA-A and HLA-B alleles for most subjects in the first cohort. In a later analysis, HLA-associated TCR beta chains were found to be more clonally expanded and to have lower generation probabilities than equally common non-associated chains. In both the original and validation cohorts, the classifier was reported to diagnose cytomegalovirus status with high specificity and sensitivity. In a later genetic analysis, fewer N-insertions in productive TCRs were reported among donors in an Asian-associated ancestry cluster than the roughly 700-donor mean. For the cohort, immune exposure information was limited to CMV serostatus. According to a later analysis, parvovirus B19, influenza, CMV and Epstein-Barr virus appeared linked to several top co-occurrence clusters. The study listed approximately 150 TCR beta chains as associated with cytomegalovirus. Sequencing depth was assumed to be roughly uniform across donors in the presence/absence analyses, though that assumption may not hold. Because some donors lacked HLA typing at each locus, the association tests relied only on the typed subset. A cluster of highly shared sequence variants was judged likely to represent a technical artifact of the sequencing pipeline. When HLA alleles, especially DR and DQ, strongly co-occurred, attributing TCR associations to individual alleles was difficult. Because the 87-base-pair reads could not distinguish some IMGT-functional V segments, including TRBV6-2 and TRBV6-3, those segments were excluded. Only TCR beta chains were sequenced in this cohort, and the absence of alpha or paired-chain data limited detectable features. A later analysis associated 15,000 to 20,000 TCR beta sequences with specific HLA alleles at a false discovery rate of 0.05. Because counts were too low, seventeen rarely observed V segments, including chromosome 9 orphons, were excluded from the earlier analysis of a few hundred of the donors. In a later analysis, the rate of TCR association differed among HLA loci, with DRB1 alleles having the most associated TCRs and HLA-C alleles having the fewest. In a later analysis, most CMV-associated TCR beta chains were found to appear HLA-restricted, with HLA associations seemingly driven largely by CMV exposure. In a later genetic analysis, a missense DCLRE1C variant was associated with V-gene and J-gene trimming of TCR beta chains, and the association was replicated in an independent cohort. In vitro tests confirmed that a few of the cytomegalovirus-associated TCR beta chains recognize cytomegalovirus antigens.

For CDR1 and CDR2, the germline V gene (reference sequence) lists LNHDA and SQIVND. The cysteine opens and the phenylalanine closes a CDR3 of 13 amino acids. The DNA shown is the 39-base CDR3, in frame from base 1. V is reduced by 1 base and J by 7 bases, leaving a spacing of 10 bases between them. Library preparation was by the immunoSEQ multiplex PCR assay. A mixture of 60 forward primers for TCR Vbeta segments and 13 reverse primers for TCR Jbeta segments was used in the multiplex PCR. The CDR3 region of rearranged TCR beta genes was amplified from genomic DNA with a multiplex PCR assay. On the Illumina HiSeq System, the amplified TCR beta libraries were sequenced as 87-base-pair reads. Per the source publication's procedure: Across the 640 or so repertoires, a later analysis counted approximately 83 million unique TCR beta chains, approximately 10 million of which were shared by at least two donors. Raw reads were error-corrected and collapsed into unique sequences with a nearest-neighbor algorithm that merged closely related sequences to remove PCR and sequencing errors. Alignment of CDR3 sequences to IMGT reference sequences was used to assign V, D and J gene segments. For a sequence to be retained, a match of at least six nucleotides to both a V gene segment and a J gene segment was required. A rearrangement counted as productive if the CDR3 had no stop codons and remained in frame with V and J, and every other rearrangement counted as non-productive. CDR3 was defined according to IMGT convention as the region running from the second conserved V-encoded cysteine to the conserved J-encoded phenylalanine. Sequences without an unambiguous match to a single V gene segment were excluded from the earlier analysis of a few hundred of the donors. In an earlier analysis of approximately 610 of the donors, V segments were called functional above 56.7% productive rearrangements and were called segregating when the between-donor standard deviation exceeded 5%. A statistical classification framework was developed to diagnose cytomegalovirus status using the catalog of TCR beta chain sequences. In a later analysis, TCR nucleotide sequences were compared against IMGT/GENE-DB human TR gene sequences so that V and J genes could be assigned. The TCRdist pipeline was used in a later analysis to assign CDR3 sequences and most-parsimonious VDJ recombination scenarios. In a later analysis, every TCR beta chain was defined by the combination of its CDR3 amino acid sequence and its V-gene family, and reads without a unique V-gene family were dropped. A later analysis removed 500 to 650 highly shared, low-generation-probability nucleotide sequences to deal with suspected cross-contamination and a sequencing artifact. For each public chain, a later analysis derived a clonal expansion index from normalized ranks of inferred template counts within each repertoire. A later analysis computed generation probabilities with a VDJ recombination model fitted to out-of-frame rearrangements, and checked the results against IGoR. In a later analysis, hypergeometric tests were used to score TCR-TCR, TCR-HLA and TCR-CMV co-occurrence, with a repertoire-size bias correction applied to TCR pairs. A later analysis estimated false discovery rates by permuting HLA or CMV assignments 20 times. In a later analysis, co-occurring TCRs were grouped with DBSCAN, and TCRdist sequence similarity was added when clustering was performed within HLA-allele-positive subsets. Repertoires with fewer than 30,000 or more than 120,000 public chains were left out of co-occurrence clustering, as were about five repertoires with anomalous nucleotide sharing. This is the immuneACCESS table as TCRdb keeps it, with only in-frame sequences that have V and J called. A part of the clones is gone; compared with another copy, unresolved V genes explain less than half, and the rest is unexplained. V, J and clone size are those of that table, while D and trimming were read from the DNA. In this sample the table shows roughly 100,000 clones, 70% to 85% of which occur a single time. About 3.1% of the sample is in the top ten clones.

This chain is built from TRBV19 and TRBJ1-2; no D gene call is confident. Sequenced: PBMCs. The receptor was isolated from a woman aged 40 to 49 in good health and CMV-seronegative. The CDR3 has the sequence CASSIGPRSGYTF. The DNA sequence follows: TGTGCCAGTAGTATAGGGCCCCGCAGTGGCTACACCTTC.